Reported below is one TCR beta chain. Its specificity is unknown. The sample contains more than one DNA sequence encoding this CDR3. The patients all showed relapse after autologous stem cell transplantation, while their brentuximab vedotin exposure varied. The data are from a study of PD-1 blockade in classical Hodgkin lymphoma. Study information: Nivolumab was given intravenously to patients at 3 mg/kg every 2 weeks.

General study findings and limits: Relapsed/refractory patients reportedly had the lowest baseline TCR diversity, below newly diagnosed patients, who were below healthy donors. Diversity in CD4+ TCRs, unlike that measured in CD8+ TCRs, had risen significantly by C4D1. Patients with a complete response exhibited baseline diversity comparable to newly diagnosed patients.

Germline trimming cut 4 bases from V and 3 bases from J; bases unmatched to any gene: 3. This CDR3 spans 14 amino acids. Germline CDR1 SGHRS, CDR2 YFSETQ. Using immunoSEQ multiplex PCR, the repertoire was profiled, and TCRdb retains in-frame clones only, with some absent. The sample yields approximately 50,000 clones, more than 75% seen once. The TCR comes from a human donor with classical Hodgkin lymphoma. The sample here was peripheral blood mononuclear cells (PBMCs), taken before the second cycle of nivolumab. The genes are TRBV5-1 and TRBJ2-2, with TRBD1 matching 7 bases. The CDR3 bases are TGCGCCAGCAGCCGGGACAGTTACACCGGGGAGCTGTTTTTT. It translates to CASSRDSYTGELFF.